This record concerns one TCR beta chain sequence. Its target is not known. This sample was taken from a study of vaccination effects on CD4 cells after COVID-19. Overall study findings and caveats: Marked clonal contraction was seen in infection- and vaccine-induced clones late after vaccination.

ViraFEST assay sequencing came after antigen-specific CD4+ T cells were expanded with viral peptide pools. Upon completion of roughly ten days in culture, CD4+ T cells were isolated. Previously uninfected by SARS-CoV-2, the vaccine recipients also showed negative nucleocapsid antibodies. Cultures of under 2.5 million PBMC per well contained roughly 9.4 IU/ml IL-2 plus 10 ug/ml peptides. A half-volume exchange with IL-2 medium occurred on days 3 and 7. CDR1 is MNHEY and CDR2 is SVGEGT in the germline V gene. The V segment lost 2 bases and the J segment 4 bases; nucleotides outside the gene matches: 5. The CDR3 contains 16 residues. Measured with immunoSEQ multiplex PCR; TCRdb has only the in-frame clones, and not every one. There are about 31,000 clones in the sample; approximately 68% occur only once, and around 28% lies in the top ten.

The rearrangement uses TRBV6-2 or TRBV6-3 and TRBJ2-2, with 9 bases matching TRBD2. This clonotype was obtained from a human donor who received a COVID-19 vaccine. Sequencing was performed on CD4+ T cells from PBMCs cultured with HCoV-229E spike peptides, taken before COVID-19 vaccination. DNA of the CDR3: TGTGCCAGCAGTTACGTGGCGGGAGGGCCCACCGGGGAGCTGTTTTTT. It yields the protein CASSYVAGGPTGELFF.